This T cell receptor (beta chain) was documented in a study of T-cell memory formation after mild COVID-19. A single record per CDR3 protein comes from TCRdb applying MiXCR to the 5' RACE reads. Among 450,000 to 650,000 distinct CDR3 sequences listed, 18% were seen once. The V gene lost 0 bases and the J gene lost 3 bases, with 10 bases spanning the gap. This CDR3 comprises 15 residues. Germline CDR1 reads LGHDT; CDR2 reads YNNKEL (reference sequence). Sequencing used PBMCs or a T cell subset sorted from them (not recorded which). The clonotype was recovered from an adult woman who had mild COVID-19 (a few samples of this study predate the infection). Cell type and time point are not known. The genes are TRBV3-1 and TRBJ2-3; D may be TRBD1 (5 bases). The CDR3 sequence: CASSQEGAPTDTQYF. The CDR3 nucleotides are TGTGCCAGCAGCCAAGAAGGGGCCCCGACAGATACGCAGTATTTT.